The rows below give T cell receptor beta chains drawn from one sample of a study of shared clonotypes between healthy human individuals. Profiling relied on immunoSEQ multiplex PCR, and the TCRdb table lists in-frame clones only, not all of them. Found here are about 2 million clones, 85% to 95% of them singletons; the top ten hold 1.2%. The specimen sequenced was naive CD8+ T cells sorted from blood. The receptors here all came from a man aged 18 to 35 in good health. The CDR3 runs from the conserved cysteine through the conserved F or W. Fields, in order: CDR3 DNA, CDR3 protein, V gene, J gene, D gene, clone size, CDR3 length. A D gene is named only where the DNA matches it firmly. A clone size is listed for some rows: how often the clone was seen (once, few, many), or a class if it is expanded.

CDR3nt: TGTGCCAGTAGCAGGTCCGTTTACTCTAGCACAGATACGCAGTATTTT
CDR3aa: CASSRSVYSSTDTQYF
v_gene: TRBV19
j_gene: TRBJ2-3
d_gene: -
abundance: -
len: 16

CDR3nt: TGCGCCAGCAGCCATGCCAGGGAGGACACTGAAGCTTTCTTT
CDR3aa: CASSHAREDTEAFF
v_gene: TRBV4-1
j_gene: TRBJ1-1
d_gene: -
abundance: -
len: 14

CDR3nt: TGTGCCAGCAGTAAAACCGGGACAGGGGCAGATACGCAGTATTTT
CDR3aa: CASSKTGTGADTQYF
v_gene: TRBV28
j_gene: TRBJ2-3
d_gene: TRBD1
abundance: -
len: 15

CDR3nt: TGTGCCAGTTCAAGTGGGGACTCCTACGAGCAGTACTTC
CDR3aa: CASSSGDSYEQYF
v_gene: TRBV11-2
j_gene: TRBJ2-7
d_gene: -
abundance: -
len: 13

CDR3nt: TGTGCCAGCTCCAAGCAGGGAGGGAACAATGAGCAGTTCTTC
CDR3aa: CASSKQGGNNEQFF
v_gene: TRBV21-1
j_gene: TRBJ2-1
d_gene: -
abundance: once
len: 14

CDR3nt: TGTGCCAGCAGTTCCCGATTTGGAGATACGCAGTATTTT
CDR3aa: CASSSRFGDTQYF
v_gene: TRBV27
j_gene: TRBJ2-3
d_gene: -
abundance: -
len: 13

CDR3nt: TGTGCCAGCAGTTACTTGGCGGAACGCACAGATACGCAGTATTTT
CDR3aa: CASSYLAERTDTQYF
v_gene: TRBV6-5
j_gene: TRBJ2-3
d_gene: -
abundance: -
len: 15

CDR3nt: TGTGCCAGCACCCTCGCAGGGTTTCAGCCCCAGCATTTT
CDR3aa: CASTLAGFQPQHF
v_gene: TRBV11-3
j_gene: TRBJ1-5
d_gene: -
abundance: -
len: 13

CDR3nt: TGTGCCAGCAGCTTAGCACAGGGGAATTCCTACGAGCAGTACTTC
CDR3aa: CASSLAQGNSYEQYF
v_gene: TRBV11-2
j_gene: TRBJ2-7
d_gene: TRBD1
abundance: -
len: 15

CDR3nt: TGTGCCAGTAGTATTGGGACTGGCACTGAAGCTTTCTTT
CDR3aa: CASSIGTGTEAFF
v_gene: TRBV19
j_gene: TRBJ1-1
d_gene: -
abundance: -
len: 13

CDR3nt: TGCAGCGTTGAAGGGGGAGGCTACGAGCAGTACTTC
CDR3aa: CSVEGGGYEQYF
v_gene: TRBV29-1
j_gene: TRBJ2-7
d_gene: -
abundance: once
len: 12

CDR3nt: TGCGCCAGCAGCCAAGAGAGCGGGCGACGGGGTGAGCAGTTCTTC
CDR3aa: CASSQESGRRGEQFF
v_gene: TRBV4-1
j_gene: TRBJ2-1
d_gene: -
abundance: once
len: 15

CDR3nt: TGTGCCAGCTCACCACCGAGGGCCGGGGGGGATCATCATGCCGGGGAGCTGTTTTTT
CDR3aa: CASSPPRAGGDHHAGELFF
v_gene: TRBV18
j_gene: TRBJ2-2
d_gene: TRBD2
abundance: -
len: 19

CDR3nt: TGCGCCAGCAGATTGACATTCCTCGAGACCCAGTACTTC
CDR3aa: CASRLTFLETQYF
v_gene: TRBV5-1
j_gene: TRBJ2-5
d_gene: -
abundance: -
len: 13

CDR3nt: TGTGCCTGGAGTGTGGGGGCAGTAAGCAATCAGCCCCAGCATTTT
CDR3aa: CAWSVGAVSNQPQHF
v_gene: TRBV30
j_gene: TRBJ1-5
d_gene: -
abundance: -
len: 15

CDR3nt: TGTGCCAGCAGCGACCCTAGCGGGGAGGGCGAGACCCAGTACTTC
CDR3aa: CASSDPSGEGETQYF
v_gene: TRBV11-2
j_gene: TRBJ2-5
d_gene: TRBD2
abundance: -
len: 15

CDR3nt: TGCGCCAGCAGCCAGGGCCGGGACAGCTCCTACGAGCAGTACTTC
CDR3aa: CASSQGRDSSYEQYF
v_gene: TRBV4-1
j_gene: TRBJ2-7
d_gene: TRBD1
abundance: -
len: 15

CDR3nt: TGTGCCAGCAGCTACGGACTAGCAGAAAGCACAGATACGCAGTATTTT
CDR3aa: CASSYGLAESTDTQYF
v_gene: TRBV7-8
j_gene: TRBJ2-3
d_gene: TRBD2
abundance: -
len: 16

CDR3nt: TGCGCCAGCAGTCCCCCAGGGGGGACTGAAGCTTTCTTT
CDR3aa: CASSPPGGTEAFF
v_gene: TRBV4-3
j_gene: TRBJ1-1
d_gene: TRBD1
abundance: -
len: 13

CDR3nt: TGCGCCAGCAGCCAAGATCTTGAGGGGGCCCACTATGGCTACACCTTC
CDR3aa: CASSQDLEGAHYGYTF
v_gene: TRBV4-1
j_gene: TRBJ1-2
d_gene: TRBD1
abundance: -
len: 16

CDR3nt: TGTGCCTGGACCGACTCGGGACAGGGGATCTACGAGCAGTACTTC
CDR3aa: CAWTDSGQGIYEQYF
v_gene: TRBV30
j_gene: TRBJ2-7
d_gene: TRBD1
abundance: once
len: 15

CDR3nt: TGTGCCAGCAGCGTAGGGACTAGCGTGTACGAGCAGTACTTC
CDR3aa: CASSVGTSVYEQYF
v_gene: TRBV9
j_gene: TRBJ2-7
d_gene: TRBD2
abundance: -
len: 14

CDR3nt: TGTGCCAGCACCCCGGATCGAGGCGGTAACAATGAGCAGTTCTTC
CDR3aa: CASTPDRGGNNEQFF
v_gene: TRBV2
j_gene: TRBJ2-1
d_gene: -
abundance: -
len: 15

CDR3nt: TGTGCCAGCAGTGAAGGGACCCTCCCAGATACGCAGTATTTT
CDR3aa: CASSEGTLPDTQYF
v_gene: TRBV2
j_gene: TRBJ2-3
d_gene: -
abundance: -
len: 14

CDR3nt: TGCGCCAGCAGCGATGGTGCGGGGGGGGCAGATACGCAGTATTTT
CDR3aa: CASSDGAGGADTQYF
v_gene: TRBV5-1
j_gene: TRBJ2-3
d_gene: TRBD2
abundance: -
len: 15

CDR3nt: TGCGCCAGCAGCTTGTCCCTTGGCGTACAAGAGACCCAGTACTTC
CDR3aa: CASSLSLGVQETQYF
v_gene: TRBV5-1
j_gene: TRBJ2-5
d_gene: -
abundance: once
len: 15

CDR3nt: TGTGCCAGCAGCGTTAGCGGGGGGGCTGCCTACAATGAGCAGTTCTTC
CDR3aa: CASSVSGGAAYNEQFF
v_gene: TRBV7-3
j_gene: TRBJ2-1
d_gene: TRBD2
abundance: -
len: 16

CDR3nt: TGTGCCAGCAGCTACGACGGGGGCTACGAGCAGTACTTC
CDR3aa: CASSYDGGYEQYF
v_gene: TRBV5-6
j_gene: TRBJ2-7
d_gene: -
abundance: -
len: 13

CDR3nt: TGTGCTAGTGGTTTGGTACTCGTGGGAAAGGGGGCCTACGAGCAGTACTTC
CDR3aa: CASGLVLVGKGAYEQYF
v_gene: TRBV12-5
j_gene: TRBJ2-7
d_gene: -
abundance: -
len: 17

CDR3nt: TGTGCCAGCAGGGCCCGGGCGGGGGGCAACTACGAGCAGTACTTC
CDR3aa: CASRARAGGNYEQYF
v_gene: TRBV6-1
j_gene: TRBJ2-7
d_gene: TRBD2
abundance: -
len: 15

CDR3nt: TGTGCCACCTCGGACTACCAGGCCCAATACGAGCAGTACTTC
CDR3aa: CATSDYQAQYEQYF
v_gene: TRBV13
j_gene: TRBJ2-7
d_gene: -
abundance: -
len: 14

CDR3nt: TGTGCCAGCAGTTTAGTCGGGGGCGCCGTCACTGAAGCTTTCTTT
CDR3aa: CASSLVGGAVTEAFF
v_gene: TRBV27
j_gene: TRBJ1-1
d_gene: -
abundance: -
len: 15

CDR3nt: TGTGCCAGCAGTTTGACAGGGAACACCGGGGAGCTGTTTTTT
CDR3aa: CASSLTGNTGELFF
v_gene: TRBV25-1
j_gene: TRBJ2-2
d_gene: -
abundance: -
len: 14

CDR3nt: TGCAGCGTTGAACCCAGGCAGTCTCCCCAAGAGACCCAGTACTTC
CDR3aa: CSVEPRQSPQETQYF
v_gene: TRBV29-1
j_gene: TRBJ2-5
d_gene: -
abundance: once
len: 15

CDR3nt: TGTGCCAGCAGTTTAGGAGGGACTCAGCCCCAGCATTTT
CDR3aa: CASSLGGTQPQHF
v_gene: TRBV28
j_gene: TRBJ1-5
d_gene: -
abundance: once
len: 13

CDR3nt: TGTGCCAGCAGTTTTCATCCCCCCGAGGATGGCTACACCTTC
CDR3aa: CASSFHPPEDGYTF
v_gene: TRBV28
j_gene: TRBJ1-2
d_gene: -
abundance: -
len: 14

CDR3nt: TGTGCCAGCAGTTATAACAATGAGCAGTTCTTC
CDR3aa: CASSYNNEQFF
v_gene: TRBV28
j_gene: TRBJ2-1
d_gene: -
abundance: -
len: 11

CDR3nt: TGTGCCAGCAGCTTAGATGCAGGGGTCGAGCAGTACTTC
CDR3aa: CASSLDAGVEQYF
v_gene: TRBV7-9
j_gene: TRBJ2-7
d_gene: -
abundance: -
len: 13

CDR3nt: TGTGCCAGCAGCTTAGATCTGCGGGGGCCCCCTAGCACAGATACGCAGTATTTT
CDR3aa: CASSLDLRGPPSTDTQYF
v_gene: TRBV11-2
j_gene: TRBJ2-3
d_gene: -
abundance: -
len: 18

CDR3nt: TGTGCCTGGGCGGGGGAGACCCAGTACTTC
CDR3aa: CAWAGETQYF
v_gene: TRBV30
j_gene: TRBJ2-5
d_gene: -
abundance: -
len: 10

CDR3nt: TGTGCCAGCAGTGTGGTACAGACTTACGAGCAGTACTTC
CDR3aa: CASSVVQTYEQYF
v_gene: TRBV6-1
j_gene: TRBJ2-7
d_gene: -
abundance: -
len: 13

CDR3nt: TGTGCCAGCAGTTTGTGGAGGGAGAGCAATCAGCCCCAGCATTTT
CDR3aa: CASSLWRESNQPQHF
v_gene: TRBV28
j_gene: TRBJ1-5
d_gene: -
abundance: -
len: 15

CDR3nt: TGTGCCAGCAGCTTGATGACAGGGGACAATGGCTACACCTTC
CDR3aa: CASSLMTGDNGYTF
v_gene: TRBV5-6
j_gene: TRBJ1-2
d_gene: TRBD1
abundance: -
len: 14

CDR3nt: TGTGCCAGCCGGGACAGGACCAACTACGAGCAGTACTTC
CDR3aa: CASRDRTNYEQYF
v_gene: TRBV6-1
j_gene: TRBJ2-7
d_gene: TRBD1
abundance: once
len: 13

CDR3nt: TGTGCCAGCAGCGGAAACCTACAGGGGAACTCTGGAAACACCATATATTTT
CDR3aa: CASSGNLQGNSGNTIYF
v_gene: TRBV9
j_gene: TRBJ1-3
d_gene: TRBD1
abundance: -
len: 17

CDR3nt: TGTGCCAGCAGCTTGGTCGGCGGCCCCGGGGAGCTGTTTTTT
CDR3aa: CASSLVGGPGELFF
v_gene: TRBV5-4
j_gene: TRBJ2-2
d_gene: -
abundance: -
len: 14

CDR3nt: TGTGCCAGCAGCTTGTACGGGACAGGGTCTGGTCAAGATGGCTGCACCTTC
CDR3aa: CASSLYGTGSGQDGCTF
v_gene: TRBV5-6
j_gene: TRBJ1-2
d_gene: TRBD1
abundance: -
len: 17

CDR3nt: TGTGCCAGCAGCTTAGAGGCGGGCGATGACTTCCCCGGGGAGCTGTTTTTT
CDR3aa: CASSLEAGDDFPGELFF
v_gene: TRBV7-6
j_gene: TRBJ2-2
d_gene: -
abundance: -
len: 17

CDR3nt: TGCAGCGCCCTCGACCCGGTTAGCTATGGCTACACCTTC
CDR3aa: CSALDPVSYGYTF
v_gene: TRBV29-1
j_gene: TRBJ1-2
d_gene: -
abundance: -
len: 13